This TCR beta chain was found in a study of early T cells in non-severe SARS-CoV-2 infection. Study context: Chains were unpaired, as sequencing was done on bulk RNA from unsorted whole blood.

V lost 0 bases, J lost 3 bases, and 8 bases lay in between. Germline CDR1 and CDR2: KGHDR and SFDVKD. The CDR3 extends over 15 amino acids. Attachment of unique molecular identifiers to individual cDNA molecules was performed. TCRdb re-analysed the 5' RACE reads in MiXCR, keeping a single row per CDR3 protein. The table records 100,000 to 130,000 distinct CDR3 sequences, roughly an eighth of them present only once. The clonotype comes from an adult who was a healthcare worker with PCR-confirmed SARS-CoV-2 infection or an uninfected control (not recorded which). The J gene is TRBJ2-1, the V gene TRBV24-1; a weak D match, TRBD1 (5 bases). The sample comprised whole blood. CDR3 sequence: CATSDLQGSYNEQFF. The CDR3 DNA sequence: TGTGCCACCAGTGATTTGCAGGGCAGCTACAATGAGCAGTTCTTC.